This T cell receptor beta chain came from a study of identical twins. The CDR3 extends over 20 amino acids. Germline V CDR1 and CDR2: MDHEN, SYDVKM. With 6 bases clipped from V and 1 base from J, the junction kept 21 bases outside the gene matches. Study-wide results and limits: Interpretation of the results relied on cross-sectional statistical analysis and not on following the same donors.

One entry per CDR3 protein, called by TCRdb with MiXCR from the 5' RACE reads. This sample has approximately 700,000 distinct CDR3 sequences; 6% to 6.5% occur once, and the top ten carry roughly 1.6%. This clonotype was detected only a few times. The antigen is unknown. V usage is TRBV28 and J usage is TRBJ2-7; 10 nucleotides agree with TRBD1. Source material: naive T cells sorted from blood. This TCR derives from a man aged 18 to 30 in good health. This CDR3 reads CASRPDRPDSDRGLSYEQYF. CDR3 DNA: TGTGCCAGCAGGCCCGACCGACCGGACTCCGACAGGGGGCTATCCTACGAGCAGTACTTC.